This T cell receptor beta chain was profiled in a study of T-cell memory formation after mild COVID-19. On the study more broadly: The study found TCR clusters largely donor specific. Overall study results and limits: Researchers could not confirm that second-wave clones peaking on day 37 targeted SARS-CoV-2.

Libraries for TCRalpha and TCRbeta carried sample barcodes and unique molecular identifiers via 5'RACE. Each CDR3 protein gets one entry after TCRdb re-called the 5' RACE reads with MiXCR. The repertoire holds 95,000 to 120,000 distinct CDR3 sequences, roughly a sixth seen once, with approximately 5.5% in the top ten. This CDR3 comprises 15 residues. V lost 0 bases, J lost 7 bases, and 11 bases lay in between. In germline, CDR1 is SGHRS, CDR2 YFSETQ. Turning to this clonotype: Its target is unknown.

The sample taken for sequencing was PBMCs or a T cell subset sorted from them (not recorded which). The sequence was collected from a man younger than 35 who had mild COVID-19 (a few samples of this study predate the infection). Cell type and time point are not known. The J gene is TRBJ1-6, the V gene TRBV5-1; D is possibly TRBD1 (6 bases). The CDR3 DNA reads TGCGCCAGCAGCTTGGCGCCAGGGGACAATTCACCCCTCCACTTT. Its protein product is CASSLAPGDNSPLHF.